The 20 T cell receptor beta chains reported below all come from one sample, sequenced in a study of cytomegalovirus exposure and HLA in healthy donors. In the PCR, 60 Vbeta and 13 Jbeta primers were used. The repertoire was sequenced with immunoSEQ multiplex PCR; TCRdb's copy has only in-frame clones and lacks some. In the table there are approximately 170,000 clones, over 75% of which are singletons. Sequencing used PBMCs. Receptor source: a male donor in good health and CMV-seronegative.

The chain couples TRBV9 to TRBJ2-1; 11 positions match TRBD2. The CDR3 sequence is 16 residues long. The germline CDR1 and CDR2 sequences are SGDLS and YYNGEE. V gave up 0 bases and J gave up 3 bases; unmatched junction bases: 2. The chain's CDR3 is CASSVATSGDYNEQFF. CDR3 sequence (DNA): TGTGCCAGCAGCGTAGCGACTAGCGGGGACTACAATGAGCAGTTCTTC.

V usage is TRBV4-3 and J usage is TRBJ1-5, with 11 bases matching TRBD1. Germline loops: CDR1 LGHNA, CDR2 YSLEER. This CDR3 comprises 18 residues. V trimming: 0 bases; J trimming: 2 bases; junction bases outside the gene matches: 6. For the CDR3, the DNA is TGCGCCAGCAGCCAAGATTGGTTGGGACAGGGGGGCAATCAGCCCCAGCATTTT. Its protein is CASSQDWLGQGGNQPQHF.

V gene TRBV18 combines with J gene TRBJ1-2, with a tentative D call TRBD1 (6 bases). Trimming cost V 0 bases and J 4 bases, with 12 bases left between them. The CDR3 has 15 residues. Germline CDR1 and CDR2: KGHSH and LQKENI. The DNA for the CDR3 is TGTGCCAGCTCACCACCTGCACAGGGCGCCTATGGCTACACCTTC. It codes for CASSPPAQGAYGYTF.

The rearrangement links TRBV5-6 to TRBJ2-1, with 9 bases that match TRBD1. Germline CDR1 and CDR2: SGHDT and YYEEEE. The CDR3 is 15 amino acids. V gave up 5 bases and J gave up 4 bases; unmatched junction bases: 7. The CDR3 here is CASSLTGGGYNEQFF. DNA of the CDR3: TGTGCCAGCAGTTTAACAGGGGGCGGTTACAATGAGCAGTTCTTC.

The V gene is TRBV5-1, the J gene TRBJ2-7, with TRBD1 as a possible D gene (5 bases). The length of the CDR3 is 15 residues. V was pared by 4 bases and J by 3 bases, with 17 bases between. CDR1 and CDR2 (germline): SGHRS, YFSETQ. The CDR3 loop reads CASSPTQGPLYEQYF. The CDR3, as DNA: TGCGCCAGCAGCCCGACCCAGGGTCCCCTCTACGAGCAGTACTTC. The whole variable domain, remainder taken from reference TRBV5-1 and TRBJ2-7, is KAGVTQTPRYLIKTRGQQVTLSCSPISGHRSVSWYQQTPGQGLQFLFEYFSETQRNKGNFPGRFSGRQFSNSRSEMNVSTLELGDSALYLCASSPTQGPLYEQYFGPGTRLTVT.

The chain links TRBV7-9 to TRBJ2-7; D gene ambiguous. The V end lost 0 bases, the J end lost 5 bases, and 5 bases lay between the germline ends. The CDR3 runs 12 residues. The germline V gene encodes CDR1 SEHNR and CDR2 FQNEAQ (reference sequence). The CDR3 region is CASSLAPHEQYF. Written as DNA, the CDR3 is TGTGCCAGCAGCTTAGCCCCTCACGAGCAGTACTTC. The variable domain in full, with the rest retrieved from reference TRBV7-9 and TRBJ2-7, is DTGVSQNPRHKITKRGQNVTFRCDPISEHNRLYWYRQTLGQGPEFLTYFQNEAQLEKSRLLSDRFSAERPKGSFSTLEIQRTEQGDSAMYLCASSLAPHEQYFGPGTRLTVT.

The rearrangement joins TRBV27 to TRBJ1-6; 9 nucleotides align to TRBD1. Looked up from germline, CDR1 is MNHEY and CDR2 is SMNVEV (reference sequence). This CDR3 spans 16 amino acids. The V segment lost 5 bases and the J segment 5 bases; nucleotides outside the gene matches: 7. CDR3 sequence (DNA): TGTGCCAGCAGTCCAGCGACAGGGGGGAATAATTCACCCCTCCACTTT. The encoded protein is CASSPATGGNNSPLHF.

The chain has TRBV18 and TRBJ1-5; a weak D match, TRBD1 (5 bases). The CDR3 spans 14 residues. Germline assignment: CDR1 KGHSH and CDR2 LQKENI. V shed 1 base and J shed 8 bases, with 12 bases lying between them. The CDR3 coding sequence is TGTGCCAGCTCACCACAGGGGATGGTAAAGCCCCAGCATTTT. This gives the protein CASSPQGMVKPQHF.

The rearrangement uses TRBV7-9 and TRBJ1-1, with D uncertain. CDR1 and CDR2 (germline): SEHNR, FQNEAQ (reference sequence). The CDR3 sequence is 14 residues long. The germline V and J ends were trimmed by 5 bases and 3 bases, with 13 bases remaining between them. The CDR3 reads CASSGSRGYTEAFF. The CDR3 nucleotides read TGTGCCAGCAGCGGCTCCCGGGGTTACACTGAAGCTTTCTTT.

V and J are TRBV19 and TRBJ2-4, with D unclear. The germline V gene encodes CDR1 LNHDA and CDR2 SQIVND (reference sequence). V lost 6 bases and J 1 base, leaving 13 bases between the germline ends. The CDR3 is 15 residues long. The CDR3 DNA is TGTGCCAGTAGGAGCTTGCGTGTGGCCAAAAACATTCAGTACTTC. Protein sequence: CASRSLRVAKNIQYF.

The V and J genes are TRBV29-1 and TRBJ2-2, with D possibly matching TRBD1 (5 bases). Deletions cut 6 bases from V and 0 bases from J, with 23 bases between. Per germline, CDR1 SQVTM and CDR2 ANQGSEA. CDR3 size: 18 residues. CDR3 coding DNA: TGCAGCGTCCAAAAGGGAACAGGCTGGACCGCGAACACCGGGGAGCTGTTTTTT. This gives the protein CSVQKGTGWTANTGELFF.

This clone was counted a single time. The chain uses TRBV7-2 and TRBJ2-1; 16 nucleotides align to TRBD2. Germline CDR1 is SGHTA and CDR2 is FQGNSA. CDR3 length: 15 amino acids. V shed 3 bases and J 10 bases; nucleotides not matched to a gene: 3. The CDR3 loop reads CASSLGLAGGPEQFF. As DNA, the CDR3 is TGTGCCAGCAGCTTGGGACTAGCGGGGGGGCCCGAGCAGTTCTTC.

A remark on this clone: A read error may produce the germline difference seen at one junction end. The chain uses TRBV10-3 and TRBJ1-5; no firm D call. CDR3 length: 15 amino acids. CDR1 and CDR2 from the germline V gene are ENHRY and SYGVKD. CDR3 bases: TGTGCCAGCAGTACCTTGCGAACCAGCAATCAGCCCCAGCATTTT. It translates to CASSTLRTSNQPQHF.

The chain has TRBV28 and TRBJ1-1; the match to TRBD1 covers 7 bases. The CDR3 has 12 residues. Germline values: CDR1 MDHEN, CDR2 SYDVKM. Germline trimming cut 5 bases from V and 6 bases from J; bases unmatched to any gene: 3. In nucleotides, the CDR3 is TGTGCCAGCAGTGGGGACAGCCCTGAAGCTTTCTTT. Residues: CASSGDSPEAFF.

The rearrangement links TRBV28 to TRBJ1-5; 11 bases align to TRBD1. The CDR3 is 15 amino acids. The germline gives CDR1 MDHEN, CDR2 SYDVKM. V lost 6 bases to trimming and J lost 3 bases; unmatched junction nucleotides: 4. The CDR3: CASRPDRGPNQPQHF. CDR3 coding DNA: TGTGCCAGCAGGCCGGACAGGGGGCCCAATCAGCCCCAGCATTTT.

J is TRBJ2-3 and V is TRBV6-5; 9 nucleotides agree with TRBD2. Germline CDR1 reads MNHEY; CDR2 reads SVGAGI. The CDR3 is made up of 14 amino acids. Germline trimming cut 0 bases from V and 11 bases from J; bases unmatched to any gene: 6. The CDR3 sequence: CASSYSGTSGQQYF. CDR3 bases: TGTGCCAGCAGTTACTCGGGCACTAGCGGGCAGCAGTATTTT.

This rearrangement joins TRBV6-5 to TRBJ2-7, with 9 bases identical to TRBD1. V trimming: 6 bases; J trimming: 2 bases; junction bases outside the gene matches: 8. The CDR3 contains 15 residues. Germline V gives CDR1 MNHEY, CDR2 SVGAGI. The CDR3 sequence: CASRTGQGSPYEQYF. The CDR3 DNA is TGTGCCAGCAGGACTGGACAGGGGAGTCCCTACGAGCAGTACTTC.

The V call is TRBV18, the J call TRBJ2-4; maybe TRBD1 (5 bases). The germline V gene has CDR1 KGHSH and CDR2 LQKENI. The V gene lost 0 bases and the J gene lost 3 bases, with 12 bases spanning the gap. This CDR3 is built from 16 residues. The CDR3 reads CASSPPIRDSKNIQYF. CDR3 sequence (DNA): TGTGCCAGCTCACCACCGATTAGAGACAGCAAAAACATTCAGTACTTC.

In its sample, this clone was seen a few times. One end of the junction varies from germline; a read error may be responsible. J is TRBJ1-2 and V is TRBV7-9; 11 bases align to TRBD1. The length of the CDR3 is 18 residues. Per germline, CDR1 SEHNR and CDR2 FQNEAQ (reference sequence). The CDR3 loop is CSSSRLPGQGVPNYGYTF. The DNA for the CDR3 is TGTTCCAGCAGCCGATTACCGGGACAGGGGGTTCCTAACTATGGCTACACCTTC.

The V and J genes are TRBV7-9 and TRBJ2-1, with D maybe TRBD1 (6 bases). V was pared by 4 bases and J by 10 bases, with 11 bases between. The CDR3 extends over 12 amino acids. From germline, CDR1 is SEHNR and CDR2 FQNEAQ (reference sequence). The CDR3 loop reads CASSSGQNEQFF. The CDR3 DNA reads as TGTGCCAGCAGCTCGGGACAAAACGAGCAGTTCTTC.